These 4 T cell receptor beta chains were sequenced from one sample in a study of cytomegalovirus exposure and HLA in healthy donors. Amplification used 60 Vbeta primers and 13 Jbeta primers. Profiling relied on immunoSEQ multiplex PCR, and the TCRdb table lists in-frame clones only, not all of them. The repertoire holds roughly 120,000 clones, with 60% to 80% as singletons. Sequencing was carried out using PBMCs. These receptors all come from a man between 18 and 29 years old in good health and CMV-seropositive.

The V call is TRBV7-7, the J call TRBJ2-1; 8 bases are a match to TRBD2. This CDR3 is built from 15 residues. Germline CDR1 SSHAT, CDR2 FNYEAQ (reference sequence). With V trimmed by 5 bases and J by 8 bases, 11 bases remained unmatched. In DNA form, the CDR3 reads TGTGCCAGCAGCCCATTGGCGGGGGGCCAGGATGAGCAGTTCTTC. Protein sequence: CASSPLAGGQDEQFF.

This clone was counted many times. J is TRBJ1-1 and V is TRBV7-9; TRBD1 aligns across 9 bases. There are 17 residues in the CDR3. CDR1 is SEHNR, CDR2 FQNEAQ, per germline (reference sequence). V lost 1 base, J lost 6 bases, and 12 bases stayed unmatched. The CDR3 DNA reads TGTGCCAGCAGCTTAGAGCCCGACAGGGGGGGAATTGCTGAAGCTTTCTTT. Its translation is CASSLEPDRGGIAEAFF.

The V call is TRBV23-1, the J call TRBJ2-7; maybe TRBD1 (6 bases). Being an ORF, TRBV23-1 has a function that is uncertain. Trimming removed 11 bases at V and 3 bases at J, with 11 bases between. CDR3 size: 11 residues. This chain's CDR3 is CAWNRDYEQYV. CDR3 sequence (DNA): TGCGCCTGGAACAGGGACTACGAGCAGTACGTC.

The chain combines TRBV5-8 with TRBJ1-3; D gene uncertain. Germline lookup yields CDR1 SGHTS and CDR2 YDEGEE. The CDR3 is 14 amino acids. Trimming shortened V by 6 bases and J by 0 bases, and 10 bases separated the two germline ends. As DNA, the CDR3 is TGTGCCAGCACCTTTGGCAACTCTGGAAACACCATATATTTT. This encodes CASTFGNSGNTIYF.